This TCR beta chain derives from a study of neurological immune-mediated disorders. The authors made cDNA by 5'RACE with 10-nucleotide random UMIs. Each CDR3 protein gets one entry after TCRdb re-called the 5' RACE reads with MiXCR. The table shows about 80,000 distinct CDR3 sequences, with around 9.9% occurring only once. Germline assignment: CDR1 SGDLS and CDR2 YYNGEE. The CDR3 spans 13 residues. Notes on the study in general: The greatest degree of TCR clonal expansion was observed in HTLV-1-associated myelopathy, with the lowest in multiple sclerosis, below that of healthy controls. Across subjects, expanded clones had no CDR3 amino acid sequences in common, pointing to private repertoires in all groups.

This clonotype has only a few counts. Its antigen is not known. Just one base apart from a much larger clone, this may be a read error. The sequencing input was PBMCs. The sequence derives from a middle-aged man in good health. The chain joins TRBV9 to TRBJ2-5, with a possible D match to TRBD2 (7 bases). Here the CDR3 reads CVSSARGGETQYF. In DNA, the CDR3 is TGTGTCAGCAGCGCCAGGGGAGGGGAGACCCAGTACTTC. Filled out from reference TRBV9 and TRBJ2-5, the complete variable domain reads DSGVTQTPKHLITATGQRVTLRCSPRSGDLSVYWYQQSLDQGLQFLIQYYNGEERAKGNILERFSAQQFPDLHSELNLSSLELGDSALYFCVSSARGGETQYFGPGTRLLVL.